This entry describes one T cell receptor (beta chain). The data derive from a study of blood T cell repertoires in COVID-19. Across the whole study: The origin of the acute and convalescent COVID-19 samples was the United States, Italy and Spain.

This CDR3 is 13 amino acids long. The V end was cut by 8 bases, the J end by 6 bases, with 16 bases between. The germline gives CDR1 LGHDT, CDR2 YNNKEL (reference sequence). The method was immunoSEQ multiplex PCR; TCRdb's version includes in-frame clones alone and lacks a portion of them. The profile covers over 450,000 clones, with approximately 88% appearing a single time and roughly 7.3% taken by the ten largest. The gene calls are TRBV3-1 (or the pseudogene TRBV3-2) and TRBJ1-1; D not resolved. The sequencing sample was made of peripheral blood. The source is a woman aged 50 to 60 with COVID-19, enrolled during active disease. CDR3 amino acids: CASQSVGNPEAFF. CDR3 in DNA: TGTGCCAGCCAGAGCGTAGGTAACCCTGAAGCTTTCTTT.